A selection of T cell receptor beta chains follows, all from one sample in a study of blood T cell repertoires in COVID-19. The protocol was immunoSEQ multiplex PCR, while the TCRdb copy is restricted to in-frame clones and leaves out a portion. Among hundreds of thousands of clones, roughly 89% were seen once, and the ten largest hold 3.5% to 4%. The sequenced sample was PBMCs or T cells enriched from blood (not recorded which). These receptors were collected from a woman in her twenties or thirties with acute COVID-19. CDR3s include the opening cysteine and the closing phenylalanine or tryptophan. Fields, in order: clone size, J gene, V gene, D gene, CDR3 DNA, CDR3 protein. A D gene is named only where the DNA matches it firmly. Rows may omit the clone size; those that give it use once, few, many or a size class.

- | TRBJ1-2 | TRBV30 | TRBD1 | TGTGCCTGGAGTGGGCTGACAGGGGGCGCGGATGGCTACACCTTC | CAWSGLTGGADGYTF
few | TRBJ1-6 | TRBV3-1/TRBV3-2 | - | TGTGCCAGCAGCCAACCTAGGACGGGATTTTCACCCCTCCACTTT | CASSQPRTGFSPLHF
few | TRBJ2-4 | TRBV3-1/TRBV3-2 | TRBD2 | TGTGCCAGCAGCCAAGACCCTACTAGCGGGGGCCACGGGGCCAAAAACATTCAGTACTTC | CASSQDPTSGGHGAKNIQYF
- | TRBJ1-2 | TRBV6-5 | TRBD1 | TGTGCCAGCAGAAGGACAGGGGAGACCTATGGCTACACCTTC | CASRRTGETYGYTF
- | TRBJ1-4 | TRBV4-3 | - | TGCGCCAGCAGCCAAGCCGCAGGCTCAACTAATGAAAAACTGTTTTTT | CASSQAAGSTNEKLFF
once | TRBJ1-3 | TRBV18 | - | TGTGCCAGCTCACTACAGAGCCTCTCTGGAAACACCATATATTTT | CASSLQSLSGNTIYF
once | TRBJ1-2 | TRBV10-2 | - | TGCGCCAGAAACCCAGGGGAAGGCTACACCTTC | CARNPGEGYTF
- | TRBJ2-2 | TRBV7-6 | TRBD2 | TGTGCCAGCAGCTCCCGACTAGCGGGGGTTGGGGAGCTGTTTTTT | CASSSRLAGVGELFF
- | TRBJ1-6 | TRBV30 | - | TGTGCCCTGAGGAAGGATAATTCACCCCTCCACTTT | CALRKDNSPLHF
- | TRBJ1-2 | TRBV6-1 | - | TGTGCCAGCAGTGAGGGGCTAAACTATGGCTACACCTTC | CASSEGLNYGYTF
- | TRBJ2-2 | TRBV24-1 | - | TGTGCCACCAGTGATTTGACCCGACAGACCGGGGAGCTGTTTTTT | CATSDLTRQTGELFF
- | TRBJ2-3 | TRBV29-1 | - | TGCGGAGGAGATACGCAGTATTTT | CGGDTQYF
- | TRBJ1-5 | TRBV5-5 | - | TGTGCCAGCAGCTTGGGTAATTTAAGGGAGTTTCAGCCCCAGCATTTT | CASSLGNLREFQPQHF
- | TRBJ2-3 | TRBV18 | - | TGTGCCAGCTCACCACTTTTTACTTTGAGAGATACGCAGTATTTT | CASSPLFTLRDTQYF
- | TRBJ1-6 | TRBV28 | TRBD1 | TGTGCCAGCAGTTTGGCCGGGACAGGTCTCAGCGGGTCACCCCTCCACTTT | CASSLAGTGLSGSPLHF
- | TRBJ2-7 | TRBV6-5 | TRBD1 | TGTGCCAGCAGTTCTTGGGACAGCTTCTACGAGCAGTACTTC | CASSSWDSFYEQYF
- | TRBJ1-1 | TRBV19 | - | TGTGCCAGTAGAAACTCACAGGGCCAGGGTCAAGTCCCCTACACTGAAGCTTTCTTT | CASRNSQGQGQVPYTEAFF
- | TRBJ1-3 | TRBV3-1/TRBV3-2 | - | TGTGCCAGCAGCCAAGCGGCCGGACATATTTGGGGCTCTGGAAACACCATATATTTT | CASSQAAGHIWGSGNTIYF
- | TRBJ2-3 | TRBV7-3 | TRBD1 | TGTGCCAGCAGCTTACCGGGACAGGGTGCGCAGTATTTT | CASSLPGQGAQYF
once | TRBJ2-5 | TRBV6-5 | - | TGTGCCAGCAGAAAAGGGGCCCTAAGTCTGGAGACCCAGTACTTC | CASRKGALSLETQYF
- | TRBJ2-1 | TRBV2 | TRBD2 | TGTGCCAGCAGGTCCCGCGGGGGGAATTACAATGAGCAGTTCTTC | CASRSRGGNYNEQFF
- | TRBJ1-3 | TRBV19 | - | TGTGCCAGTAGCCGTTCGGGGGACTCTGGAAACACCATATATTTT | CASSRSGDSGNTIYF
- | TRBJ2-7 | TRBV4-1 | - | TGCGCCAGCAGCCAAGATAAGTGGCCGGGTGCCTACGAGCAGTACTTC | CASSQDKWPGAYEQYF
- | TRBJ1-2 | TRBV28 | TRBD1 | TGTGCCAGTACAGGGGAACGCTATGGCTACACCTTC | CASTGERYGYTF
- | TRBJ2-7 | TRBV6-6 | - | TGTGCCAGCATTAAGACCCTGGACAGAGCCTACGAGCAGTACTTC | CASIKTLDRAYEQYF
- | TRBJ2-7 | TRBV19 | TRBD2 | TGTGCCAGTAGTAGCGGGGGGTACGAGCAGTACTTC | CASSSGGYEQYF
many | TRBJ1-2 | TRBV5-1 | TRBD1 | TGCGCCAGCAGCTTGGCCACAGGGGGCGGCTATGGCTACACCTTC | CASSLATGGGYGYTF
- | TRBJ2-1 | TRBV13 | - | TGTGCCAGCAGCTTACTGAAGGGGGACAATGAGCAGTTCTTC | CASSLLKGDNEQFF
- | TRBJ2-7 | TRBV6-5 | TRBD2 | TGTGCCACCGCTCTAGCGGGGAATCCCGAGCAGTACTTC | CATALAGNPEQYF
once | TRBJ1-6 | TRBV11-2 | - | TGTGCCAGCACCTCGGACTGGAATAATTCACCCCTCCACTTT | CASTSDWNNSPLHF
- | TRBJ1-1 | TRBV19 | - | TGTGCCAGTCTTGAGGACACTGAAGCTTTCTTT | CASLEDTEAFF
- | TRBJ2-1 | TRBV6-2/TRBV6-3 | TRBD2 | TGTGCCAGCAGTTACGGGGGACTAGCGGGGACTTACAATGAGCAGTTCTTC | CASSYGGLAGTYNEQFF
few | TRBJ2-1 | TRBV9 | TRBD2 | TGTGCCAGCAGTCGACTAGCGGGGGGGTACAATGAGCAGTTCTTC | CASSRLAGGYNEQFF
- | TRBJ2-5 | TRBV6-5 | - | TGTGCCACCCCGAAAGGGGGAGAGACCCAGTACTTC | CATPKGGETQYF
- | TRBJ2-1 | TRBV9 | TRBD2 | TGTGCCAGCAGCGCAATGACTAGCGGGGGGCCCTACAATGAGCAGTTCTTC | CASSAMTSGGPYNEQFF
many | TRBJ2-5 | TRBV19 | - | TGTGCCAGTAGTATAGGATCGGGGATAAGGGAGACCCAGTACTTC | CASSIGSGIRETQYF
- | TRBJ2-1 | TRBV6-1 | TRBD1 | TGTGCCAGCAGTGCAGTTGCCGGACAGGGTAATTTGAGGAACAATGAGCAGTTCTTC | CASSAVAGQGNLRNNEQFF
- | TRBJ2-7 | TRBV7-6 | - | TGTGCCAGCAGCTGGGGGGGGCCGAGCTCCTACGAGCAGTACTTC | CASSWGGPSSYEQYF
- | TRBJ2-7 | TRBV6-4 | TRBD1 | TGTGCCAGCCATCCGGGACAGGAGTACGAGCAGTACTTC | CASHPGQEYEQYF
- | TRBJ1-5 | TRBV3-1/TRBV3-2 | TRBD1 | TGTGCCAGCAGCCAGGGGGACAGGGGAAATCAGCCCCAGCATTTT | CASSQGDRGNQPQHF